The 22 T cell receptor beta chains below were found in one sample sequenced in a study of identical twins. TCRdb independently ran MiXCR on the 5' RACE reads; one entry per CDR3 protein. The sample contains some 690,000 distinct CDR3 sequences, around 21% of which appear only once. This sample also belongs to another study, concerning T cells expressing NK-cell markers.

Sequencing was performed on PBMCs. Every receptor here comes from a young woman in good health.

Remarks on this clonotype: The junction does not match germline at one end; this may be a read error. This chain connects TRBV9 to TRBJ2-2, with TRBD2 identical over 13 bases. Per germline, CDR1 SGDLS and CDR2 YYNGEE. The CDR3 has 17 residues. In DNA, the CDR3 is TGTGCCAGCAGCGCAACTAGCGGGAGGGCCGGAACCGGGGACCTGTTTTTT. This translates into CASSATSGRAGTGDLFF.

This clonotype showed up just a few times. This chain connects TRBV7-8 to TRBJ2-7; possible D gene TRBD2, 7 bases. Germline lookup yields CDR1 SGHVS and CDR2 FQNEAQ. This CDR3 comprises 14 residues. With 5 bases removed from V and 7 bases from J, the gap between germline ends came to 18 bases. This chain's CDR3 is CASSAGAGGLEQYF. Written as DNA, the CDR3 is TGTGCCAGCAGCGCAGGGGCCGGGGGGCTTGAGCAGTACTTC.

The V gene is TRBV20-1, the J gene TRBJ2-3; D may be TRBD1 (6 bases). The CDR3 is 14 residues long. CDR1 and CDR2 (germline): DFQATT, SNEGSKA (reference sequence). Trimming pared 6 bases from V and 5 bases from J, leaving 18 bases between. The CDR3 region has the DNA TGCAGTGCCCCGACCGGGCAGGGGATAGATACGCAGTATTTT. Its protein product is CSAPTGQGIDTQYF.

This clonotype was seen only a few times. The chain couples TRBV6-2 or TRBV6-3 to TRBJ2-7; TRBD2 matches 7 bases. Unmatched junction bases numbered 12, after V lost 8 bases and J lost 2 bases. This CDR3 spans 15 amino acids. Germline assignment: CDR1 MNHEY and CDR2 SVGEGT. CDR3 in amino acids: CASLPWASGTYEQYF. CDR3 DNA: TGTGCCAGCCTTCCGTGGGCTAGCGGAACCTACGAGCAGTACTTC.

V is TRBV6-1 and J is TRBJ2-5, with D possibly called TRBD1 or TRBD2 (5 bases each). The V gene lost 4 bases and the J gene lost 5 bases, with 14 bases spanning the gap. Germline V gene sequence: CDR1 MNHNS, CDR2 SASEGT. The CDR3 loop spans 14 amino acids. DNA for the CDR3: TGTGCCAGCAGTGTGGGACCATCCAGGGAGACCCAGTACTTC. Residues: CASSVGPSRETQYF.

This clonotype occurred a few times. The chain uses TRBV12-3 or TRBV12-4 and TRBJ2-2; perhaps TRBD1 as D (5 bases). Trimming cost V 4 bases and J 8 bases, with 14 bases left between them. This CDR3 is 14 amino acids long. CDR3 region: CASSSPPAGGELFF. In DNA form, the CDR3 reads TGTGCCAGCAGTTCCCCCCCAGCAGGGGGGGAGCTGTTTTTT.

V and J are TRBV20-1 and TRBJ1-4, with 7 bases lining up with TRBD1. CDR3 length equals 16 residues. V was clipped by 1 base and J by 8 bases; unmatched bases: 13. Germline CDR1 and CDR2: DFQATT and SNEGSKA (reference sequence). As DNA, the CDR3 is TGCAGTGCTAGAGGGGGGGACAGTTCATTTTTCGAAAAACTGTTTTTT. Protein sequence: CSARGGDSSFFEKLFF.

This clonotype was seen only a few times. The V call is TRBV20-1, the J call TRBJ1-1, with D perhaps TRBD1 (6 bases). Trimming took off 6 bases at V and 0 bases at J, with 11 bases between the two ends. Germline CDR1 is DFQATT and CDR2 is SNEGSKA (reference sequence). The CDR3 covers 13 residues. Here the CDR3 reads CSAASGVNTEAFF. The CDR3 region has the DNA TGCAGTGCAGCATCAGGGGTGAACACTGAAGCTTTCTTT.

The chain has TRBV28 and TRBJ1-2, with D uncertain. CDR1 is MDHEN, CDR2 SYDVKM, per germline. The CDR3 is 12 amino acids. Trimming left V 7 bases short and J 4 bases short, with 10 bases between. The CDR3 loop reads CASTAEGYGYTF. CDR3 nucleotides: TGTGCCAGCACCGCCGAGGGCTATGGCTACACCTTC.

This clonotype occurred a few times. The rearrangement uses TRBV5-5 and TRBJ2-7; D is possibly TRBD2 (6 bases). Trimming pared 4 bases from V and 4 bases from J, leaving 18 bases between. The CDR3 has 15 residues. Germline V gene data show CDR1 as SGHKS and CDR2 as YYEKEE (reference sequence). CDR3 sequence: CASSLLGTYSYEQYF. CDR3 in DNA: TGTGCCAGCAGCCTGCTGGGGACTTACTCTTACGAGCAGTACTTC.

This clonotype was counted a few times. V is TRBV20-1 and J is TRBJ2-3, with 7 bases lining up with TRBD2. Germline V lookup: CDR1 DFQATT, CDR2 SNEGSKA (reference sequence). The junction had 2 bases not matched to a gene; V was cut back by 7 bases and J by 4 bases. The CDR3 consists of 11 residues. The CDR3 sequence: CSGGSSDTQYF. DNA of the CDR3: TGCAGTGGCGGGAGCTCAGATACGCAGTATTTT.

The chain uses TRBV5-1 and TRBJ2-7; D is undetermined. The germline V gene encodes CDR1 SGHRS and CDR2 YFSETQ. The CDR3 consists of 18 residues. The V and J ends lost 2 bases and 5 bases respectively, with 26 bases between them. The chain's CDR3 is CASSFPATLSTRCHEQYF. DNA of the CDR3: TGCGCCAGCAGCTTTCCCGCAACCCTTTCTACCAGGTGTCACGAGCAGTACTTC.

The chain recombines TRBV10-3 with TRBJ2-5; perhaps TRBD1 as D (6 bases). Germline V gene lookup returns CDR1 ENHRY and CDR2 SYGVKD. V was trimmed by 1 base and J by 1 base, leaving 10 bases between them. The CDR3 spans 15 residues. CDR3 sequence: CAISEWGPSQETQYF. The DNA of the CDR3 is TGTGCCATCAGTGAGTGGGGGCCGAGCCAAGAGACCCAGTACTTC.

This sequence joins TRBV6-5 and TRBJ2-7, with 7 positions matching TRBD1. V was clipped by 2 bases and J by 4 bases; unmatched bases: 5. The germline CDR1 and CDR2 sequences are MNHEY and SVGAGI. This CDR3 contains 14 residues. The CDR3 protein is CASSYNRGWYEQYF. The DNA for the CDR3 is TGTGCCAGCAGTTACAACAGGGGTTGGTACGAGCAGTACTTC.

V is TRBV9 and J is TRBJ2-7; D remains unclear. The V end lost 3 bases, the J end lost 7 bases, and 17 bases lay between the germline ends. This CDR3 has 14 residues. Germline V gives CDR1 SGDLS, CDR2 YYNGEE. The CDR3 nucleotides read TGTGCCAGCAGCGCCGTCTCTGGGCCAAAGGAGCAGTACTTC. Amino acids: CASSAVSGPKEQYF.

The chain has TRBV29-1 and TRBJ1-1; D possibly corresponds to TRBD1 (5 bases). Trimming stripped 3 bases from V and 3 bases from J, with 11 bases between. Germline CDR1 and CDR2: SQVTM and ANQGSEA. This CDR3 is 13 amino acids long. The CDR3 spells CSVEGLGDTEAFF. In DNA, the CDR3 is TGCAGCGTTGAGGGACTGGGGGACACTGAAGCTTTCTTT.

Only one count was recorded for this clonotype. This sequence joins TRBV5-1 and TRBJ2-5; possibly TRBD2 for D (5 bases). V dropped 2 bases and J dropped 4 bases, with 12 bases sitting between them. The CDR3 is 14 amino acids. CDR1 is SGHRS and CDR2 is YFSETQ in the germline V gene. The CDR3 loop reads CASSLDGVGETQYF. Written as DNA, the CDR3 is TGCGCCAGCAGCTTAGACGGGGTGGGAGAGACCCAGTACTTC.

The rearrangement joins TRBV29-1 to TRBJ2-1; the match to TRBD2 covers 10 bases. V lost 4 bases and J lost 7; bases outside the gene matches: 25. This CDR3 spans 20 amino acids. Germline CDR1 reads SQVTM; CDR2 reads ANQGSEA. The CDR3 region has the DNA TGCAGCGTTGTCCGCTTTCAGGGGGGGACTAGCGTGACCCTGGGGAATGAGCAGTTCTTC. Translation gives CSVVRFQGGTSVTLGNEQFF.

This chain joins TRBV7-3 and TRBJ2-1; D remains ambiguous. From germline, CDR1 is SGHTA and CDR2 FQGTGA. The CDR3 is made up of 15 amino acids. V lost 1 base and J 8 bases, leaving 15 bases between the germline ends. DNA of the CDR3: TGTGCCAGCAGCTTAATTTCGGCAGGTTCGCATGAGCAGTTCTTC. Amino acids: CASSLISAGSHEQFF.

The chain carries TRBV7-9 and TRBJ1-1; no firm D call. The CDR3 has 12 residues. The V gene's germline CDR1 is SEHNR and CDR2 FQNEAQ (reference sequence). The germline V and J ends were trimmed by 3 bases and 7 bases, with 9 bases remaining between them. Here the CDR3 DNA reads TGTGCCAGCAGCTTGAAGTTTCTTGAAGCTTTCTTT. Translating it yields CASSLKFLEAFF. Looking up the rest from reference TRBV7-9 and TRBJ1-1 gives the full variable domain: DTGVSQNPRHKITKRGQNVTFRCDPISEHNRLYWYRQTLGQGPEFLTYFQNEAQLEKSRLLSDRFSAERPKGSFSTLEIQRTEQGDSAMYLCASSLKFLEAFFGQGTRLTVV.

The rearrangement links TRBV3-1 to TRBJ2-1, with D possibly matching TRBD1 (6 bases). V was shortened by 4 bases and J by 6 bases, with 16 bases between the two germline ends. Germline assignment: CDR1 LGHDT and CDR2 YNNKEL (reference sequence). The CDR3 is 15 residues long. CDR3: CASSLQGMRANEQFF. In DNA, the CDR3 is TGTGCCAGCAGCCTCCAGGGGATGCGGGCCAATGAGCAGTTCTTC.

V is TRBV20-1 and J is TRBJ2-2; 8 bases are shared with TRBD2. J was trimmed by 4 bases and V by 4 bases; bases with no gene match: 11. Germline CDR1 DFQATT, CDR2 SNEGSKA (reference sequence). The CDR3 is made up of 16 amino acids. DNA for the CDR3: TGCAGTGCTAAGAAAGCGGGAGTGGGGAGCACCGGGGAGCTGTTTTTT. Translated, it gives CSAKKAGVGSTGELFF.